The clone carrying this T cell receptor beta chain appeared once. The antigen is not known. The data are from a study of shared clonotypes between healthy human individuals. Whole-study findings and limits: Across subsets, estimated richness was generally greater for naive than for memory populations. Rarefaction showed sorted-subset sequencing was incomplete despite large depth.

Germline V lookup: CDR1 GTSNPN, CDR2 SVGIG (reference sequence). The CDR3 is made up of 14 amino acids. CD45RO-negative CD8 cells positively selected for CCR7 made up the naive population, which excluded terminally differentiated effector memory CD45RA+ cells. The protocol was immunoSEQ multiplex PCR, while the TCRdb copy is restricted to in-frame clones and leaves out a portion. The sample has about 2.2 million clones, approximately 92% seen once. Sequencing was done on a sample of naive CD8+ T cells from PBMCs. The chain links TRBV30 to TRBJ2-5, with D unclear. With the DNA end fitting TRBJ2-7 better, the J assignment may be wrong. This clonotype originated in a young man in good health. Some clones in this sample may be carry-over from other donors' samples. For the CDR3, the DNA is TGTGCCTGGAGCCGGCGGCAGCTCCCCTACGAGCAGTACTTC. Translated: CAWSRRQLPYEQYF.